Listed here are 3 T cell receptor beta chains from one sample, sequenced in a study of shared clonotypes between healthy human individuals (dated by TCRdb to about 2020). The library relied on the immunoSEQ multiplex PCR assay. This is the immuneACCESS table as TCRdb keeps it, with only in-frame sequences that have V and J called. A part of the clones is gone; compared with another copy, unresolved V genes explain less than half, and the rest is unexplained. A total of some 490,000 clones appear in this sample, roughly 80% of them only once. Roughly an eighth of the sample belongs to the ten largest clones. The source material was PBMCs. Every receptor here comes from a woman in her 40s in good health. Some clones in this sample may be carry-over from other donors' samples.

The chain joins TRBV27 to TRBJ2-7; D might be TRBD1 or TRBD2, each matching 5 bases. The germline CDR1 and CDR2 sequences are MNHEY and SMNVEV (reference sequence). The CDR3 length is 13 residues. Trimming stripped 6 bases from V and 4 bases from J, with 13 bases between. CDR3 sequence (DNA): TGTGCCAGCAGGCCGGGACCGAGATACGAGCAGTACTTC. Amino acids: CASRPGPRYEQYF.

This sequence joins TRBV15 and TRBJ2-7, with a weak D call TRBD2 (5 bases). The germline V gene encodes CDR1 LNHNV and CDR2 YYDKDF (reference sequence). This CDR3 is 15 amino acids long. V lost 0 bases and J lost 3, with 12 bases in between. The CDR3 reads CATSRERDAGYEQYF. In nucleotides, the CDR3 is TGTGCCACCAGCAGAGAGAGGGATGCCGGCTACGAGCAGTACTTC.

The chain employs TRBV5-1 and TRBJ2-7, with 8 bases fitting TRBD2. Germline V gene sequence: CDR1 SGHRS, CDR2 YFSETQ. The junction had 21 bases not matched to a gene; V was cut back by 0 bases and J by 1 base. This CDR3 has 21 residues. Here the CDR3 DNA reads TGCGCCAGCAGCTTGGCCCCACCGCCGACTAGCGTTAGGGGAGCATCCTACGAGCAGTACTTC. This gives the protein CASSLAPPPTSVRGASYEQYF.